This T cell receptor beta chain stems from a study of T cells in Graves' hyperthyroidism and ophthalmopathy. This CDR3 is built from 13 residues. Between the trimmed V and J ends, which lost 4 bases and 10 bases, there was a span of 14 bases. Germline-derived CDR1 and CDR2 are SEHNR and FQNEAQ (reference sequence). Amplification of TCR beta CDR3 regions used RNA as the template. HTBI primers were employed in a first-round RT-PCR of the TCR CDR3. TCRdb reprocessed the multiplex PCR reads with MiXCR, giving one entry per CDR3 protein. The sample holds 600,000 or so distinct CDR3 sequences, around 15% seen once. Source material for PBMCs was about 11 ml fresh peripheral blood. This clonotype was found many times.

This receptor was taken from a woman in her thirties with Graves' hyperthyroidism. The J gene is TRBJ2-1, the V gene TRBV7-9, with D maybe TRBD2 (6 bases). The sample comprised blood. DNA of the CDR3: TGTGCCAGCAGCTCGGGAGTTATGAGGGAGCAGTTCTTC. This encodes CASSSGVMREQFF.